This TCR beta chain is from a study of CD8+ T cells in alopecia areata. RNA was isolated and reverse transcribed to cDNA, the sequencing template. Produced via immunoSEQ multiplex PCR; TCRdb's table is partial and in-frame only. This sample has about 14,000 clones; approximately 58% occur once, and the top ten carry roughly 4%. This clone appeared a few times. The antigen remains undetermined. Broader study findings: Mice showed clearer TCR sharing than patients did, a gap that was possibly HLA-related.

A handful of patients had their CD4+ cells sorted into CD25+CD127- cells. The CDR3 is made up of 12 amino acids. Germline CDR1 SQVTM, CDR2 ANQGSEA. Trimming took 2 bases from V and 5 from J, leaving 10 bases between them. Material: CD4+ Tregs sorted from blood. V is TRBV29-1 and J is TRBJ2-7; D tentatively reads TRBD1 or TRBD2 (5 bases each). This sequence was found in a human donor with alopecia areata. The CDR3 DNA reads TGCAGCGTTGAATCGCAGGGAGACGAGCAGTACTTC. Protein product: CSVESQGDEQYF.